This T cell receptor (beta chain) was identified in a study of blood T cells in healthy people across ages. Study overall: Through template switching, about one barcoded beta molecule was captured per two T cells, as measured in model experiments. Regarding the study as a whole: A roughly linear fall in TCR beta diversity per million T cells was seen with increasing age. Higher diversity, along with more naive CD4+ cells, distinguished long-lived donors from aged donors.

CDR1 SGHDT and CDR2 YYEEEE come from the germline V gene. The CDR3 has 15 amino acids. The use of a sample-barcoded 5' primer and a J-beta primer mix characterized a second PCR of 7 to 11 cycles. In TCRdb, the 5' RACE reads were re-called with MiXCR into one record per CDR3 protein. The table has some 1.5 million distinct CDR3 sequences, roughly 27% seen once; the top ten hold about 7.7%. In regard to this clonotype: Its antigen is undetermined.

The sequencing input was blood. The chain uses TRBV5-6 and TRBJ2-4; D not resolved. The J call may be faulty, since TRBJ2-7 better matches the DNA end. The TCR was taken from a woman in her twenties or thirties in good health. The CDR3 DNA reads TGTGCCAGCAGCTTCATTAGCAGACGCTCCTACGAGCAGTACTTC. Protein product: CASSFISRRSYEQYF.